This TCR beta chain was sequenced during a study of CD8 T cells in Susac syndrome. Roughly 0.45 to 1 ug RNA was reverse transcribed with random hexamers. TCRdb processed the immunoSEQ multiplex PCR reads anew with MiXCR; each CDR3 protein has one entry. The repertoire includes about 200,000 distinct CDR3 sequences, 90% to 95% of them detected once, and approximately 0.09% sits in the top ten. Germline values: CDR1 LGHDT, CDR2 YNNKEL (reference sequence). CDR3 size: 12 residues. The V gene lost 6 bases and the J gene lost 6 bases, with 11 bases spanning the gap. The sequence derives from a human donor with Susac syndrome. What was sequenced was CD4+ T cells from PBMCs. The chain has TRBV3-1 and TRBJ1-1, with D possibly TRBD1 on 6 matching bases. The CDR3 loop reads CASRDPGAEAFF. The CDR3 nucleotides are TGTGCCAGCAGGGATCCAGGGGCTGAAGCTTTCTTT.